The rows below give T cell receptor beta chains drawn from one sample of a study of blood T cell repertoires in COVID-19. Sequencing was performed with immunoSEQ multiplex PCR; in TCRdb, only in-frame clones are kept and a portion is missing. Counted here are 120,000 to 150,000 clones, about 89% occurring once; the ten biggest clones make up around 40%. The sample was peripheral blood. All receptors come from a man in his forties or fifties who had recovered from COVID-19. The CDR3 runs from the conserved cysteine through the conserved F or W. The order of the fields is CDR3 protein, clone size, J gene, V gene, D gene. The D gene is left open where the match is weak. Only part of the rows carry a size: once, few, many, or a class if the clone is expanded.

cdr3_aa: CASSLSLSDTQYF
clone_size: -
j_call: TRBJ2-3
v_call: TRBV5-6
d_call: -

cdr3_aa: CASSFWGTGGMNTEAFF
clone_size: once
j_call: TRBJ1-1
v_call: TRBV7-8
d_call: TRBD1

cdr3_aa: CASSRTGGTEAFF
clone_size: few
j_call: TRBJ1-1
v_call: TRBV9
d_call: TRBD1

cdr3_aa: CASSYLWAGQGAEAFF
clone_size: -
j_call: TRBJ1-1
v_call: TRBV6-5
d_call: TRBD1

cdr3_aa: CASRPTGGADTQYF
clone_size: -
j_call: TRBJ2-3
v_call: TRBV6-5
d_call: TRBD1

cdr3_aa: CASSYPRTGGRGTYNEQFF
clone_size: once
j_call: TRBJ2-1
v_call: TRBV6-2/TRBV6-3
d_call: TRBD1

cdr3_aa: CASNIGGHTDTQYF
clone_size: -
j_call: TRBJ2-3
v_call: TRBV19
d_call: -

cdr3_aa: CASSGRTTPYEQYF
clone_size: -
j_call: TRBJ2-7
v_call: TRBV25-1
d_call: -

cdr3_aa: CAWSVGRGDQPQHF
clone_size: few
j_call: TRBJ1-5
v_call: TRBV30
d_call: -

cdr3_aa: CASSTAYEQYF
clone_size: -
j_call: TRBJ2-7
v_call: TRBV25-1
d_call: -

cdr3_aa: CASSFYRDSLNNEQFF
clone_size: -
j_call: TRBJ2-1
v_call: TRBV7-9
d_call: TRBD1

cdr3_aa: CASSQATGYQPQHF
clone_size: -
j_call: TRBJ1-5
v_call: TRBV4-3
d_call: -

cdr3_aa: CASKKGQILSETQYF
clone_size: few
j_call: TRBJ2-5
v_call: TRBV2
d_call: TRBD1

cdr3_aa: CASSIDTGTGYTF
clone_size: -
j_call: TRBJ1-2
v_call: TRBV19
d_call: -

cdr3_aa: CATQTGPSQDEQYF
clone_size: -
j_call: TRBJ2-7
v_call: TRBV5-1
d_call: TRBD1

cdr3_aa: CASSQAVPYNEQFF
clone_size: -
j_call: TRBJ2-1
v_call: TRBV11-3
d_call: -

cdr3_aa: CATSRDSANYGYTF
clone_size: -
j_call: TRBJ1-2
v_call: TRBV15
d_call: -

cdr3_aa: CASSLRGIDTGELFF
clone_size: -
j_call: TRBJ2-2
v_call: TRBV11-3
d_call: -

cdr3_aa: CASSLVAGGSTGELFF
clone_size: once
j_call: TRBJ2-2
v_call: TRBV11-3
d_call: TRBD2

cdr3_aa: CASSSGTRGTDTQYF
clone_size: -
j_call: TRBJ2-3
v_call: TRBV6-5
d_call: TRBD2

cdr3_aa: CASSLKGQGAGYGYTF
clone_size: -
j_call: TRBJ1-2
v_call: TRBV5-6
d_call: TRBD1

cdr3_aa: CASSSLPQGTNEKLFF
clone_size: -
j_call: TRBJ1-4
v_call: TRBV19
d_call: -

cdr3_aa: CASSLAQGMTEAFF
clone_size: -
j_call: TRBJ1-1
v_call: TRBV7-9
d_call: -

cdr3_aa: CASSNRDSTNEKLFF
clone_size: once
j_call: TRBJ1-4
v_call: TRBV7-2
d_call: TRBD1

cdr3_aa: CASSLSDSSGNTIYF
clone_size: -
j_call: TRBJ1-3
v_call: TRBV5-1
d_call: -

cdr3_aa: CASSSGYHEQYF
clone_size: -
j_call: TRBJ2-7
v_call: TRBV6-6
d_call: -

cdr3_aa: CASSQGVYYNSPLHF
clone_size: -
j_call: TRBJ1-6
v_call: TRBV11-2
d_call: -

cdr3_aa: CASSPKGGPHYGYTF
clone_size: -
j_call: TRBJ1-2
v_call: TRBV28
d_call: -

cdr3_aa: CASSSTGRRTEAFF
clone_size: -
j_call: TRBJ1-1
v_call: TRBV6-4
d_call: -

cdr3_aa: CASSLARGFGETQYF
clone_size: once
j_call: TRBJ2-5
v_call: TRBV5-1
d_call: TRBD1

cdr3_aa: CASSLDRDRGYTF
clone_size: -
j_call: TRBJ1-2
v_call: TRBV5-4
d_call: -

cdr3_aa: CASSLAGDRGRSYGYTF
clone_size: once
j_call: TRBJ1-2
v_call: TRBV5-8
d_call: TRBD1

cdr3_aa: CASSKGARETQYF
clone_size: once
j_call: TRBJ2-5
v_call: TRBV7-2
d_call: TRBD1

cdr3_aa: CASSSTSGGLYEQYF
clone_size: -
j_call: TRBJ2-7
v_call: TRBV5-4
d_call: TRBD2

cdr3_aa: CASSTRQGLLYEQYF
clone_size: -
j_call: TRBJ2-7
v_call: TRBV7-2
d_call: TRBD1

cdr3_aa: CATAGPTYEQYF
clone_size: -
j_call: TRBJ2-7
v_call: TRBV6-5
d_call: -

cdr3_aa: CSASPGTYRTEAFF
clone_size: few
j_call: TRBJ1-1
v_call: TRBV20-1
d_call: -

cdr3_aa: CASCTGTQNSPLHF
clone_size: -
j_call: TRBJ1-6
v_call: TRBV7-9
d_call: -

cdr3_aa: CASAWGRAGANVLTF
clone_size: -
j_call: TRBJ2-6
v_call: TRBV7-2
d_call: -

cdr3_aa: CASSMDRVIGYTF
clone_size: -
j_call: TRBJ1-2
v_call: TRBV19
d_call: TRBD1

cdr3_aa: CASSPVTGGSGNTIYF
clone_size: few
j_call: TRBJ1-3
v_call: TRBV4-3
d_call: TRBD1

cdr3_aa: CASSEITGNQPQHF
clone_size: -
j_call: TRBJ1-5
v_call: TRBV2
d_call: -

cdr3_aa: CASSQGAFSGGAGTGELFF
clone_size: -
j_call: TRBJ2-2
v_call: TRBV4-2
d_call: TRBD2